The text below deals with one T cell receptor beta chain. What it binds is not known. Sequencing was performed with immunoSEQ multiplex PCR; in TCRdb, only in-frame clones are kept and a portion is missing. The sample includes around 63,000 clones, approximately 85% seen only once; the top ten take roughly a fifth. After removal of 2 bases from V and 8 bases from J, the junction contained 11 bases not matched to a gene. The CDR3 is made up of 15 amino acids. The germline gives CDR1 MNHEY, CDR2 SVGEGT. The data belong to a study of T cell responses to AZD1222 COVID-19 vaccine. Study findings and constraints: The span of vaccine-associated CD4 TCRs extended across spike, with dominance at 160-218 and 743-854. Donors were mostly white British, more females; clonal diversity possibly underestimated. Spike-specific TCR repertoires showed rising breadth and depth after two AZD1222 doses. Only a handful of AZD1222 recipients tested seropositive at baseline.

The chain couples TRBV6-2 or TRBV6-3 to TRBJ1-2; TRBD1 agrees at 7 bases. The clonotype comes from an adult in good health. The sample consisted of peripheral blood, taken on day 0 of AZD1222 vaccination. The CDR3 DNA is TGTGCCAGCAGTTACAGCTCTCGAGGGGGCGGCGGCTACACCTTC. As protein: CASSYSSRGGGGYTF.